Below, 26 T cell receptor beta chains from the same sample are listed, as sequenced in a study of blood T cell repertoires in COVID-19. The repertoire was sequenced with immunoSEQ multiplex PCR; TCRdb's copy has only in-frame clones and lacks some. The sample gives about 87,000 clones, 70% to 90% of which show up once; approximately 3% is in the top ten. Sequencing used peripheral blood. All receptors derive from an elderly woman with COVID-19, enrolled during active disease.

In nucleotides, the CDR3 is TGTGCCAGTAGTATCAGGGGAGGGGGCACTGAAGCTTTCTTT. Amino acid sequence: CASSIRGGGTEAFF. The chain has TRBV19 and TRBJ1-1, with D possibly matching TRBD1 (6 bases). Trimming removed 3 bases at V and 4 bases at J, with 12 bases between. The CDR3 totals 14 residues. Germline loops: CDR1 LNHDA, CDR2 SQIVND (reference sequence).

The table lists this clone with a few counts. The chain recombines TRBV7-9 with TRBJ1-2; D remains ambiguous. There are 15 residues in the CDR3. V was shortened by 5 bases and J by 4 bases, with 17 bases between the two germline ends. The V gene's germline CDR1 is SEHNR and CDR2 FQNEAQ (reference sequence). CDR3 in amino acids: CASSQPGPEGYGYTF. The CDR3 region has the DNA TGTGCCAGCAGCCAACCAGGCCCGGAGGGCTATGGCTACACCTTC.

The V and J genes are TRBV19 and TRBJ2-6; no firm D call. The CDR3 covers 16 residues. Germline values: CDR1 LNHDA, CDR2 SQIVND (reference sequence). V was pared by 4 bases and J by 2 bases, with 12 bases between. The CDR3 nucleotides read TGTGCCAGTAGTACTTACCCCTCGGCTGGGGCCAACGTCCTGACTTTC. Its translation is CASSTYPSAGANVLTF.

The genes are TRBV5-4 and TRBJ2-5, with 8 bases lining up with TRBD2. V was clipped by 0 bases and J by 3 bases; unmatched bases: 4. Germline CDR1 reads SGHNT; CDR2 reads YYREEE (reference sequence). This CDR3 contains 15 residues. The CDR3 loop reads CASSLAGGLKETQYF. The CDR3 DNA reads TGTGCCAGCAGCTTGGCGGGAGGGTTAAAAGAGACCCAGTACTTC.

CDR3 amino acids: CASSRQGLAGVRKFF. The DNA of the CDR3 is TGTGCCAGCAGCCGGCAGGGACTAGCGGGAGTACGTAAGTTCTTC. V is TRBV5-6 and J is TRBJ2-1, with 14 bases identical to TRBD2. The V gene end was trimmed by 4 bases and the J gene end by 14 bases; junction bases not matched to a gene: 11. Per the germline V gene, CDR1 is SGHDT and CDR2 is YYEEEE. The CDR3 covers 15 residues.

V usage is TRBV18 and J usage is TRBJ2-7, with D possibly being TRBD1 (5 bases). This CDR3 has 12 residues. CDR1 is KGHSH, CDR2 LQKENI, per germline. V was trimmed by 2 bases and J by 6 bases, leaving 8 bases between them. As DNA, the CDR3 is TGTGCCAGCTCACCATTTGGGGCCGAGCAGTACTTC. Residues: CASSPFGAEQYF.

This clone occurred once. This chain uses TRBV6-6 with TRBJ2-7, with TRBD1 matching over 8 bases. The CDR3 totals 13 residues. V lost 5 bases and J lost 6; bases outside the gene matches: 6. Germline V gives CDR1 MNHNY, CDR2 SVGAGI (reference sequence). This chain's CDR3 is CASSQRTGTEQYF. In nucleotides, the CDR3 is TGTGCCAGCAGTCAACGGACAGGGACCGAGCAGTACTTC.

The V call is TRBV28, the J call TRBJ2-7, with TRBD2 identical over 9 bases. The germline CDR1 and CDR2 sequences are MDHEN and SYDVKM. The CDR3 length is 14 residues. Germline trimming cut 4 bases from V and 7 bases from J; bases unmatched to any gene: 8. The CDR3 here is CASSSPSGTGEQYF. CDR3 sequence (DNA): TGTGCCAGCAGTTCCCCTAGCGGGACGGGGGAGCAGTACTTC.

The V call is TRBV7-2, the J call TRBJ2-1; TRBD2 aligns across 7 bases. The trim removed 5 bases at V and 9 bases at J, leaving 4 bases unmatched. Germline V gives CDR1 SGHTA, CDR2 FQGNSA. The CDR3 has 12 residues. In DNA, the CDR3 is TGTGCCAGCAGCCTTTGGGGGGGTGAGCAGTTCTTC. It codes for CASSLWGGEQFF.

CDR3 sequence (DNA): TGTGCCATCAGTGACAGACTAGCGGGGACCTACGAGCAGTACTTC. Encoded protein: CAISDRLAGTYEQYF. The chain is built from TRBV10-3 and TRBJ2-7; 11 positions agree with TRBD2. The CDR3 consists of 15 residues. Germline-derived CDR1 and CDR2 are ENHRY and SYGVKD. Unmatched junction bases numbered 3, after V lost 3 bases and J lost 2 bases.

This chain connects TRBV6-4 to TRBJ1-2, with 8 bases fitting TRBD1. Germline CDR1 reads MRHNA; CDR2 reads SNTAGT. J was trimmed by 9 bases and V by 0 bases; bases with no gene match: 12. The CDR3 has 16 amino acids. The CDR3 reads CASSDSGDRPKRSYTF. Written as DNA, the CDR3 is TGTGCCAGCAGTGACTCGGGGGACAGGCCTAAACGGAGCTACACCTTC.

This chain joins TRBV7-2 and TRBJ1-6; TRBD1 matches at 8 bases. Trimming cost V 2 bases and J 10 bases; bases outside gene matches: 7. The CDR3 totals 15 residues. Germline values: CDR1 SGHTA, CDR2 FQGNSA. The CDR3 is CASSLLVGTGSPLHF. DNA of the CDR3: TGTGCCAGCAGCTTATTGGTGGGGACAGGCTCACCCCTCCACTTT.

The chain has TRBV5-5 and TRBJ1-2; possible D gene TRBD1, 5 bases. CDR3 length equals 12 residues. In germline, CDR1 is SGHKS, CDR2 YYEKEE (reference sequence). V shed 3 bases and J shed 3 bases, with 6 bases lying between them. The CDR3 bases are TGTGCCAGCAGCTCGGGGGACTATGGCTACACCTTC. Encoded protein: CASSSGDYGYTF.

V and J are TRBV5-8 and TRBJ2-7; a possible D gene is TRBD2 (6 bases). Germline lookup yields CDR1 SGHTS and CDR2 YDEGEE. V lost 2 bases and J lost 6, with 15 bases in between. The CDR3 covers 14 residues. For the CDR3, the DNA is TGTGCCAGCAGCTTAGAACGGGAGCGGCTCGAGCAGTACTTC. Translated: CASSLERERLEQYF.

The count of this clone is one. The chain couples TRBV4-3 to TRBJ1-2; a possible D gene is TRBD1 (6 bases). V was trimmed by 0 bases and J by 0 bases, leaving 14 bases between them. The CDR3 is made up of 17 amino acids. CDR1 LGHNA and CDR2 YSLEER come from the germline V gene. The CDR3 region is CASSQERNRAANYGYTF. In nucleotides, the CDR3 is TGCGCCAGCAGCCAAGAAAGAAACAGGGCCGCTAACTATGGCTACACCTTC.

In nucleotides, the CDR3 is TGTGCCAGCCAGGGGGGCGGGGGGCAATTCACAGATACGCAGTATTTT. Translated: CASQGGGGQFTDTQYF. This chain joins TRBV7-2 and TRBJ2-3, with D possibly TRBD2 on 8 matching bases. The germline V gene encodes CDR1 SGHTA and CDR2 FQGNSA. V gave up 8 bases and J gave up 2 bases, with 20 bases separating them. CDR3 length: 16 residues.

V is TRBV18 and J is TRBJ2-3; 7 positions agree with TRBD1. After removal of 4 bases from V and 0 bases from J, the junction contained 7 bases not matched to a gene. Germline V CDR1 and CDR2: KGHSH, LQKENI. This CDR3 has 16 amino acids. The CDR3 DNA sequence: TGTGCCAGCTCACGAGCGCAGGGGGAGAGCACAGATACGCAGTATTTT. This codes for CASSRAQGESTDTQYF.

The rearrangement uses TRBV5-1 and TRBJ1-1, with 7 bases matching TRBD1. This CDR3 is 14 amino acids long. Germline trimming cut 4 bases from V and 1 base from J; bases unmatched to any gene: 4. Germline V gives CDR1 SGHRS, CDR2 YFSETQ. CDR3: CASSTGTANTEAFF. Here the CDR3 DNA reads TGCGCCAGCAGCACCGGGACAGCGAACACTGAAGCTTTCTTT.

CDR3 sequence (DNA): TGTGCCAGCAGTTCCCCGGGCAGCCTGGGGCCCGGGGAGCTGTTTTTT. Protein product: CASSSPGSLGPGELFF. The genes are TRBV6-6 and TRBJ2-2, with TRBD1 as a possible D gene (5 bases). The germline CDR1 and CDR2 sequences are MNHNY and SVGAGI (reference sequence). The CDR3 spans 16 residues. The V end was cut by 4 bases, the J end by 6 bases, with 18 bases between.

This chain links TRBV5-1 with TRBJ2-1; 9 bases line up with TRBD2. Trimming at V came to 0 bases and at J to 2 bases, leaving 3 bases not matched to a gene. The germline V gene encodes CDR1 SGHRS and CDR2 YFSETQ. The length of the CDR3 is 16 residues. The CDR3 DNA is TGCGCCAGCAGCTTGGCCTCTAGCGGGGCCTACAATGAGCAGTTCTTC. Its protein is CASSLASSGAYNEQFF.

The chain joins TRBV9 to TRBJ2-3, with 11 bases lining up with TRBD2. CDR1 and CDR2 from the germline V gene are SGDLS and YYNGEE. CDR3 size: 16 residues. Unmatched junction bases numbered 3, after V lost 2 bases and J lost 1 base. CDR3 DNA: TGTGCCAGCAGCGTCCTAGCGGGAGGAGGCACAGATACGCAGTATTTT. This codes for CASSVLAGGGTDTQYF.

The V gene is TRBV6-5, the J gene TRBJ2-7; 8 nucleotides align to TRBD1. CDR3 length equals 13 residues. J was trimmed by 5 bases and V by 4 bases; bases with no gene match: 4. In germline, CDR1 is MNHEY, CDR2 SVGAGI. CDR3 amino acids: CASSWTGWNEQYF. Written as DNA, the CDR3 is TGTGCCAGCAGTTGGACAGGGTGGAACGAGCAGTACTTC.

V and J are TRBV18 and TRBJ2-5; 9 nucleotides line up with TRBD1. With V trimmed by 0 bases and J by 5 bases, 13 bases remained unmatched. The CDR3 covers 18 residues. Germline CDR1 and CDR2: KGHSH and LQKENI. The CDR3 loop is CASSPPWGGQGRRETQYF. CDR3 in DNA: TGTGCCAGCTCACCACCATGGGGAGGACAGGGGCGCCGGGAGACCCAGTACTTC.

The V and J genes are TRBV19 and TRBJ1-2; 8 nucleotides line up with TRBD1. With 9 bases clipped from V and 1 base from J, the junction kept 7 bases outside the gene matches. CDR1 is LNHDA and CDR2 is SQIVND in the germline V gene (reference sequence). CDR3 size: 14 residues. CDR3 nucleotides: TGTGCCAGCGCCCGGGACAGGCATAACTATGGCTACACCTTC. Its protein is CASARDRHNYGYTF.

The CDR3 protein is CATSDLTESNQPQHF. DNA for the CDR3: TGTGCCACCAGTGATCTGACAGAGAGCAATCAGCCCCAGCATTTT. J is TRBJ1-5 and V is TRBV24-1; D is perhaps TRBD1 (5 bases). This CDR3 spans 15 amino acids. Germline assignment: CDR1 KGHDR and CDR2 SFDVKD. The V end was cut by 3 bases, the J end by 1 base, with 9 bases between.

V usage is TRBV13 and J usage is TRBJ2-3; 10 bases are a match to TRBD2. V lost 3 bases, J lost 4 bases, and 4 bases stayed unmatched. From germline, CDR1 is PRHDT and CDR2 FYEKMQ (reference sequence). The CDR3 contains 15 residues. CDR3 in amino acids: CASSFSGGAPDTQYF. The DNA of the CDR3 is TGTGCCAGCAGCTTCAGCGGGGGGGCCCCAGATACGCAGTATTTT.